This is a list of T cell receptor beta chains from one sample in a study of CD8 T cells in Susac syndrome. TCRdb itself ran the immunoSEQ multiplex PCR reads through MiXCR, one entry per CDR3 protein. The sample records more than 75,000 distinct CDR3 sequences, 94% being singletons. The sequenced sample was CD8+ T cells from PBMCs. These receptors all stem from a human donor in good health. The CDR3 runs from the conserved cysteine through the conserved F or W. A D gene is named only where the DNA matches it firmly. Some rows mark clone size as missing; the rest say once, few, many or name a class of expanded clone.

v_gene,j_gene,d_gene,abundance,CDR3nt,CDR3aa
TRBV12-3/TRBV12-4,TRBJ2-1,.,.,TGTGCCAGCAGTCCGTCCCCGTCCTGGACCTTCAATGAGCAGTTCTTC,CASSPSPSWTFNEQFF
TRBV11-2,TRBJ2-5,.,once,TGTGCCAGCAGCTTAGCTGCTAGTTCTCGGGAGACCCAGTACTTC,CASSLAASSRETQYF
TRBV13,TRBJ2-1,.,.,TGTGCCAGCAGCTCCGAGGCACCTAATGAGCAGTTCTTC,CASSSEAPNEQFF
TRBV6-2/TRBV6-3,TRBJ1-5,.,.,TGTGCCAGCAGCCCCAGCGATCAGCCCCAGCATTTT,CASSPSDQPQHF
TRBV15,TRBJ1-1,TRBD1,once,TGTGCCACCAGCAGGGTACAGGGGGCAGACACTGAAGCTTTCTTT,CATSRVQGADTEAFF
TRBV20-1,TRBJ1-1,.,.,TGCAGTGCTAGAGAACAGCCGAACACTGAAGCTTTCTTT,CSAREQPNTEAFF
TRBV13,TRBJ2-1,TRBD1,.,TGTGCCAGCAGCGCCCGGACAGGGGACAATGAGCAGTTCTTC,CASSARTGDNEQFF
TRBV4-3,TRBJ1-4,.,.,TGCGCCAGCAGCCAAGAGGAGGGGGGAGATGAAAAACTGTTTTTT,CASSQEEGGDEKLFF
TRBV10-3,TRBJ2-5,.,.,TGTGCCATCAGTGAGACGGGACAAGAGACCCAGTACTTC,CAISETGQETQYF
TRBV7-9,TRBJ1-2,TRBD1,.,TGTGCCAGCAGCTTCGGACAGGGGGGCGCCTATGGCTACACCTTC,CASSFGQGGAYGYTF
TRBV9,TRBJ2-3,TRBD2,.,TGTGCCAGCAGCGTAGTGAGCGGGGGCACAGATACGCAGTATTTT,CASSVVSGGTDTQYF
TRBV24-1,TRBJ2-2,TRBD2,.,TGTGCCACCAGTGATTTGTACCCTAGCGGGAACACCGGGGAGCTGTTTTTT,CATSDLYPSGNTGELFF
TRBV4-1,TRBJ1-1,.,.,TGCGCCAGCAGCCAGGAACCGGACAGCCTTCCCGAAGCTTTCTTT,CASSQEPDSLPEAFF
TRBV7-9,TRBJ1-1,TRBD1,.,TGTGCCAGCTCGGGACAGGATATTGAAGCTTTCTTT,CASSGQDIEAFF
TRBV14,TRBJ1-1,.,.,TGTGCCAGCAGCCCCGGATCGAACACTGAAGCTTTCTTT,CASSPGSNTEAFF
TRBV29-1,TRBJ2-7,.,.,TGCAGCGTTGAAGTCAGGGTAGGGGAGCAGTACTTC,CSVEVRVGEQYF
TRBV29-1,TRBJ2-1,TRBD2,.,TGCAGCGTTGAGGCTAGCGGGAGGGGCTCCTACAATGAGCAGTTCTTC,CSVEASGRGSYNEQFF
TRBV7-9,TRBJ2-1,.,.,TGTGCCAGCAGCTTATTGGTTGGGGGTGAGCAGTTCTTC,CASSLLVGGEQFF
TRBV27,TRBJ1-1,.,.,TGTGCCAGCAGTCCAATAGGTGGACAGCCAGTCGAAGCTTTCTTT,CASSPIGGQPVEAFF
TRBV12-3/TRBV12-4,TRBJ1-2,.,.,TGTGCCATCCCGACAGACTATGGCTACACCTTC,CAIPTDYGYTF
TRBV9,TRBJ1-3,.,.,TGTGCCAGCAGGGAAGGGACGGCCCCTGGAAACACCATATATTTT,CASREGTAPGNTIYF
TRBV5-6,TRBJ2-3,TRBD2,.,TGTGCCAGCAGCCTCCTAGCGGGGGTCGATACGCAGTATTTT,CASSLLAGVDTQYF
TRBV28,TRBJ2-3,.,.,TGTGCCAGCAGCCACGGGGCGAAAGGGGCAACCACAGATACGCAGTATTTT,CASSHGAKGATTDTQYF
TRBV12-3/TRBV12-4,TRBJ2-1,TRBD2,.,TGTGCCAGCAGTTTCCCGGGAGGGGATAGGGAGCAGTTCTTC,CASSFPGGDREQFF
TRBV2,TRBJ1-1,TRBD1,.,TGTGCCAGCACTCTGACAGGGGCCTTGAACACTGAAGCTTTCTTT,CASTLTGALNTEAFF
TRBV13,TRBJ2-1,TRBD2,once,TGTGCCAGCAGCTTAGGCGGCGGGAGTAGTGAGCAGTTCTTC,CASSLGGGSSEQFF
TRBV13,TRBJ2-7,.,.,TGTGCCAGCAGCTTAGGGACCACAGCCTACGAGCAGTACTTC,CASSLGTTAYEQYF
TRBV27,TRBJ1-1,TRBD1,once,TGTGCCAGCAGTTTACGGACAGGGGTATTCCACACTGAAGCTTTCTTT,CASSLRTGVFHTEAFF
TRBV4-1,TRBJ2-1,.,.,TGCGCCAGCACCACGCGACTTAGCTCCTACAATGAGCAGTTCTTC,CASTTRLSSYNEQFF